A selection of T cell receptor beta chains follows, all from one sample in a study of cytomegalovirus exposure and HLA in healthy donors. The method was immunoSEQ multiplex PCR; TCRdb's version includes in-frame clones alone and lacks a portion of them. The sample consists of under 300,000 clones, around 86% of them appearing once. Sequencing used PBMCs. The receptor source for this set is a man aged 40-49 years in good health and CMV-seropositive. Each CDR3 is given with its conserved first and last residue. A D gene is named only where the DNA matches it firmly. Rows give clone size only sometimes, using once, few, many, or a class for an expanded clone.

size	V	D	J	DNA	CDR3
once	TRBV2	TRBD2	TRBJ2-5	TGTGCCAGCAGTGAATGGCTAGCGGGAGGAGAGACCCAGTACTTC	CASSEWLAGGETQYF
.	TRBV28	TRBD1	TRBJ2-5	TGTGCCAGCAGTCCACTCTTGACAGGGGGTTTCTTGGAGACCCAGTACTTC	CASSPLLTGGFLETQYF
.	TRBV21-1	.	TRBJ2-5	TGTGCCAGCAGCAACAGGGGCGGGAGGGCTGAGACCCAGTACTTC	CASSNRGGRAETQYF
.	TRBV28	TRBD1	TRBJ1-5	TGTGCCAGCAGTTTATTTACAGGGGGCAGGCGCAATCAGCCCCAGCATTTT	CASSLFTGGRRNQPQHF
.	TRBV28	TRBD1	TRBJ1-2	TGTGCCAGCAGCAAGAGTACAGGGGTTCGTGGCTACACCTTC	CASSKSTGVRGYTF
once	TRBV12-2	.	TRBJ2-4	TGTGCAAGTCACTTACGCGGACTAGCGGGAGACACGTACCAAAACATTCAGTACTTC	CASHLRGLAGDTYQNIQYF
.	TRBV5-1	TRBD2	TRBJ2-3	TGCGCCAGCAGCTCAATAGCGGGAGGGGATACGCAGTATTTT	CASSSIAGGDTQYF
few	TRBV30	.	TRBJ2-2	TGTGCCTGGTCCCGGAGCATATCCGGGGAGCTGTTTTTT	CAWSRSISGELFF
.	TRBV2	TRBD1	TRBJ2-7	TGTGCCAGCAGTATTCCATCGGACAGGGGGGAGTACGAGCAGTACTTC	CASSIPSDRGEYEQYF
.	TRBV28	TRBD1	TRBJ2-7	TGTGCCAGCAGCCGACAGGGTTACGAGCAGTACTTC	CASSRQGYEQYF
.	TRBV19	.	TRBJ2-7	TGTGCCAGTAGTCCTCAGGACAACTACGAGCAGTACTTC	CASSPQDNYEQYF
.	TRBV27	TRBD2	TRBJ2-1	TGTGCCAGCAGTTTTAGCCGACTAGCCCCTAATGAGCAGTTCTTC	CASSFSRLAPNEQFF
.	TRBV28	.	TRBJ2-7	TGTGCCACGGGGTCCTCCTACGAGCAGTACTTC	CATGSSYEQYF
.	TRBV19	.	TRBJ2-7	TGTGCCAGTAGTATAGTTCCAGGCCCCTACGAGCAGTACTTC	CASSIVPGPYEQYF
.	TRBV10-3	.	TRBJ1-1	TGTGCCACCGGCCAGGTAGACGATGACACTGAAGCTTTCTTT	CATGQVDDDTEAFF
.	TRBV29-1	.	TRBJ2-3	TGCAGCGTTGAAGATCAAGGTCAGGTCGCAGATACGCAGTATTTT	CSVEDQGQVADTQYF
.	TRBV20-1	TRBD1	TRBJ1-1	TGCAGTGCTAGGACAGGGCATGAAGCTTTCTTT	CSARTGHEAFF
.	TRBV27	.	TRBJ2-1	TGTGCCAGCAGTTTTAGGGGGATCCCTCCCTACAATGAGCAGTTCTTC	CASSFRGIPPYNEQFF
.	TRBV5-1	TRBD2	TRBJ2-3	TGCGCCAGCAGCTTACTAGCGGGAGACACAGATACGCAGTATTTT	CASSLLAGDTDTQYF
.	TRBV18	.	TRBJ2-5	TGTGCCAGCTCCCAATTAATAGCGACACAAGAGACCCAGTACTTC	CASSQLIATQETQYF
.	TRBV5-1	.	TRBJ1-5	TGCGCCAGCAGCTTGGGCGGTAGCAATCAGCCCCAGCATTTT	CASSLGGSNQPQHF
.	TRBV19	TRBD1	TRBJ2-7	TGTGCCAGTACTAGCCCGACAGGGGGCTACGAGCAGTACTTC	CASTSPTGGYEQYF
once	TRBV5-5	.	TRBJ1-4	TGTGCCAGCAGCTTGAGGGCGCAGGGTGAAAAACTGTTTTTT	CASSLRAQGEKLFF
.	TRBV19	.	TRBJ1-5	TGTGCCAGTAGTTCCCTCGTCAGGTACCAGCCCCAGCATTTT	CASSSLVRYQPQHF
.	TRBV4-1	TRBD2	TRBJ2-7	TGCGCCAGCAGCCAACCGACTAGCGGGAGGTGGTACGAGCAGTACTTC	CASSQPTSGRWYEQYF
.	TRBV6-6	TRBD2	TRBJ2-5	TGTGCCAGCAGTTCAGCGGGGGAGACCCAGTACTTC	CASSSAGETQYF
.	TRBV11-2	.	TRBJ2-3	TGTGCCAGCAGCCAGACGGGTGTCGATACGCAGTATTTT	CASSQTGVDTQYF
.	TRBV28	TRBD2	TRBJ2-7	TGTGCCAGCACCCCCAGCGGGATCGCCTACGAGCAGTACTTC	CASTPSGIAYEQYF
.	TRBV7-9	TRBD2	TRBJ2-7	TGTGCCAGCAGCTTACGAGGGCCTAGCGGGAGCTACGAGCAGTACTTC	CASSLRGPSGSYEQYF
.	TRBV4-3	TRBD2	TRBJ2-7	TGCGCCAGCAGCCAAGTCCCTAGCGGTGCCTACGAGCAGTACTTC	CASSQVPSGAYEQYF
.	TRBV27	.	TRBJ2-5	TGTGCCAGCAGTGGGGCAGGGGGGAAAGAGACCCAGTACTTC	CASSGAGGKETQYF
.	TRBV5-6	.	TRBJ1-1	TGTGCCAGCAGCTTTGGGACTAAAGCTTTCTTT	CASSFGTKAFF
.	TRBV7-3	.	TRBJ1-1	TGTGCCAGCAGCTTAATGGCCGAGGGTAGCACTGAAGCTTTCTTT	CASSLMAEGSTEAFF
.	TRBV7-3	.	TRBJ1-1	TGTGCCAGCAGCTTAACAGGAGGTCTCGGCACTGAAGCTTTCTTT	CASSLTGGLGTEAFF
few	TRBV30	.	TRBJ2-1	TGTGCCTGGAGTGTGTCTAGCAATGAGCAGTTCTTC	CAWSVSSNEQFF
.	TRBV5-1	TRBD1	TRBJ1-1	TGCGCCAGCAGCTCACAGTACAGGGGGGAGAGAGAAGCTTTCTTT	CASSSQYRGEREAFF
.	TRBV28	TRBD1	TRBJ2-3	TGTGCCAGCAGTCTCACCGGGACAGCCACAGATACGCAGTATTTT	CASSLTGTATDTQYF
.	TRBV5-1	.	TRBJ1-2	TGCGCCAGCAGCTTGGAGGGAGGGACGGGCTACACCTTC	CASSLEGGTGYTF
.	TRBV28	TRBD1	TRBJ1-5	TGTGCCAGCAGTTTGGACAGGGCCAATCAGCCCCAGCATTTT	CASSLDRANQPQHF
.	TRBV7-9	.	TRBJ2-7	TGTGCCAGCAGCTTAGGGAGGGAAACCTACGAGCAGTACTTC	CASSLGRETYEQYF
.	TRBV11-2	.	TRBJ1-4	TGTGCCAGCAGCTTAGGTTATTGGACAGAGAATGAAAAACTGTTTTTT	CASSLGYWTENEKLFF
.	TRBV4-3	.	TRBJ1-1	TGCGCCAGCAGCTCAAGGGGTTCCGGGAACACTGAAGCTTTCTTT	CASSSRGSGNTEAFF
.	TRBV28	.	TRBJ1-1	TGTGCCAGCCGGAGGAACACTGAAGCTTTCTTT	CASRRNTEAFF
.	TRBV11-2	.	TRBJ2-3	TGTGCCAGCAGCTTTTCAGGGTCCTCAGATACGCAGTATTTT	CASSFSGSSDTQYF
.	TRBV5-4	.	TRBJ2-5	TGTGCCAGCACGGAAAGGAGGGCCCCGGAGACCCAGTACTTC	CASTERRAPETQYF
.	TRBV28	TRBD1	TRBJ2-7	TGTGCCAGCAGTTTACCGGGACAGGGGGTATACGAGCAGTACTTC	CASSLPGQGVYEQYF
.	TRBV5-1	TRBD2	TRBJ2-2	TGCGCCAGCAGCAACGGGGGGACTAGCGGGAGAACCGGGGAGCTGTTTTTT	CASSNGGTSGRTGELFF
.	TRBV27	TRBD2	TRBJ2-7	TGTGCCAGCAGCCATACTAGCGGGAGGACCTACGAGCAGTACTTC	CASSHTSGRTYEQYF
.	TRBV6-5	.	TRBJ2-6	TGTGCCAGCACGGTTCTCCCCTCTGGGGCCAACGTCCTGACTTTC	CASTVLPSGANVLTF